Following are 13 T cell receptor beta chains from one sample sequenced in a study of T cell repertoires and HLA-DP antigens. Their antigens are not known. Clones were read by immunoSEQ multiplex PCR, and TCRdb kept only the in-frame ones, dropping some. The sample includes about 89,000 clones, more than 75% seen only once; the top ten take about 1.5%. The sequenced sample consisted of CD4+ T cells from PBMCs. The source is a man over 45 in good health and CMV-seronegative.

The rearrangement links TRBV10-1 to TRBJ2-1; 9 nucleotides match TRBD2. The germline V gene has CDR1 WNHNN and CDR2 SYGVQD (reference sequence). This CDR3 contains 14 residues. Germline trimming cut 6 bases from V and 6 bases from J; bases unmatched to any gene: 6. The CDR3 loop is CASSGGRGSNEQFF. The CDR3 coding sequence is TGCGCCAGCAGCGGCGGGAGGGGGTCCAATGAGCAGTTCTTC.

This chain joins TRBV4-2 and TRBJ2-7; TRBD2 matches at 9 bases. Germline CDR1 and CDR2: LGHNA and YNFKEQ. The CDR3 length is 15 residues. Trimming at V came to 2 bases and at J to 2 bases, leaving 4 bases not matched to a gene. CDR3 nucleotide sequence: TGTGCCAGCAGCCAACGAGCGGGGGGCACCTACGAGCAGTACTTC. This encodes CASSQRAGGTYEQYF.

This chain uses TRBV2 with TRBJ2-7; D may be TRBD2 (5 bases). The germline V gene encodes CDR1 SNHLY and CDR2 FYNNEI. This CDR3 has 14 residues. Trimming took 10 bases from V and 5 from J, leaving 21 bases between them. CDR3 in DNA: TGTGCCACAAGCGGTGGGCTCGGCGTTAACGAGCAGTACTTC. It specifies CATSGGLGVNEQYF.

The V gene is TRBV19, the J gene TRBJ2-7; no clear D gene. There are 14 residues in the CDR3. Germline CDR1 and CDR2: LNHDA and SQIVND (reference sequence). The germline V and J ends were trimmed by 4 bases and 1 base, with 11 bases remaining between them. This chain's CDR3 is CASSRISSSYEQYF. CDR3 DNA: TGTGCCAGTAGTAGAATTAGCAGTTCCTACGAGCAGTACTTC.

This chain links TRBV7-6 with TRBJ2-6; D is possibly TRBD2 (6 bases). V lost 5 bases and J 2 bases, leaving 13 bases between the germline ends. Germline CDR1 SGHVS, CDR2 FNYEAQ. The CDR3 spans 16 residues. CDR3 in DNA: TGTGCCAGCAGCCCGGGCGGGACGGCTGGGGCCAACGTCCTGACTTTC. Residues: CASSPGGTAGANVLTF.

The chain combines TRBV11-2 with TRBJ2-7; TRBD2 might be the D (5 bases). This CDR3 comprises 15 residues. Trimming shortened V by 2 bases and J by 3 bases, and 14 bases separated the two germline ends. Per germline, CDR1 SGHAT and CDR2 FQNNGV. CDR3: CASSLPYDGGYEQYF. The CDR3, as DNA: TGTGCCAGCAGCTTACCCTACGACGGAGGCTACGAGCAGTACTTC.

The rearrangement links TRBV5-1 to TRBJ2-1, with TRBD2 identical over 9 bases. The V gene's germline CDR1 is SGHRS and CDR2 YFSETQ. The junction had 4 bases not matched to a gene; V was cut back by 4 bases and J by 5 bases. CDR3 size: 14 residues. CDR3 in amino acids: CASSKGLAHNEQFF. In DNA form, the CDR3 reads TGCGCCAGCAGCAAGGGACTAGCCCACAATGAGCAGTTCTTC.

DNA for the CDR3: TGTGCCAGCAGCTTATCCGGACTAACCTACGAGCAGTACTTC. Translating gives CASSLSGLTYEQYF. The gene calls are TRBV5-4 and TRBJ2-7; a possible D gene is TRBD2 (6 bases). V lost 2 bases and J 2 bases, leaving 11 bases between the germline ends. CDR1 and CDR2 from the germline V gene are SGHNT and YYREEE (reference sequence). The CDR3 length is 14 residues. The variable domain in full, with the rest retrieved from reference TRBV5-4 and TRBJ2-7, is ETGVTQSPTHLIKTRGQQVTLRCSSQSGHNTVSWYQQALGQGPQFIFQYYREEENGRGNFPPRFSGLQFPNYSSELNVNALELDDSALYLCASSLSGLTYEQYFGPGTRLTVT.

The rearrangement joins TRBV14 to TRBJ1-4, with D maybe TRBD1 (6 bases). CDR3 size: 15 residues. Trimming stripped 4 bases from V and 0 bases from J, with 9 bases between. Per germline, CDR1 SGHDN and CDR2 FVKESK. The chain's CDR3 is CASSLRTATNEKLFF. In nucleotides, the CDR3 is TGTGCCAGCAGCCTCCGGACAGCAACTAATGAAAAACTGTTTTTT.

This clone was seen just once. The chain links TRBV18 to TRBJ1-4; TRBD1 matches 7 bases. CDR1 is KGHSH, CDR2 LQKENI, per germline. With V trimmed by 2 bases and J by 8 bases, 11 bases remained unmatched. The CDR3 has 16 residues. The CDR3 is CASSPENTGEGEKLFF. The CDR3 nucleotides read TGTGCCAGCTCACCAGAAAACACAGGGGAGGGAGAAAAACTGTTTTTT. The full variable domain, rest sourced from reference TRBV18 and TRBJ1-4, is NAGVMQNPRHLVRRRGQEARLRCSPMKGHSHVYWYRQLPEEGLKFMVYLQKENIIDESGMPKERFSAEFPKEGPSILRIQQVVRGDSAAYFCASSPENTGEGEKLFFGSGTQLSVL.

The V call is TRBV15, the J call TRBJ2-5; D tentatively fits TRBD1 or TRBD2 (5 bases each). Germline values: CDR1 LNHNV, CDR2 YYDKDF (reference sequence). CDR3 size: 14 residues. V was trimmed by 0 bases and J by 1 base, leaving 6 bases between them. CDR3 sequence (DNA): TGTGCCACCAGCAGAGAGGGGGTCCAAGAGACCCAGTACTTC. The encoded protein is CATSREGVQETQYF.

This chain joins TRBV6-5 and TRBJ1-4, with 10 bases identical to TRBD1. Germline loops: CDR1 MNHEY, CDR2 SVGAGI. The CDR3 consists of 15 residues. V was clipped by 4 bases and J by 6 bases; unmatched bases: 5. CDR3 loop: CASSLTGTGDEKLFF. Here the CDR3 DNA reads TGTGCCAGCAGTTTGACCGGGACAGGGGATGAAAAACTGTTTTTT.

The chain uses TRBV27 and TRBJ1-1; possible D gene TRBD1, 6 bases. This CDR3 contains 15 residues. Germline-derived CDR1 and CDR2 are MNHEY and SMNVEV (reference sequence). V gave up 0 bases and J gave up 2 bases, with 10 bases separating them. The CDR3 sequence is CASSLSPGANTEAFF. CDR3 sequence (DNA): TGTGCCAGCAGTTTATCCCCAGGGGCCAACACTGAAGCTTTCTTT.